Described below is a single T cell receptor (beta chain) sequence and its context. Its antigen remains unidentified. The data derive from a study of Ad26.COV2.S vaccination and SARS-CoV-2 variants. Study findings and constraints: Analyses that measured TCR breadth and depth may have underestimated total T cell responses.

TCRdb keeps only in-frame clones here, not all; method: immunoSEQ multiplex PCR. The profile shows hundreds of thousands of clones, about 90% of them singletons. Here the sequenced sample was peripheral blood, taken after recovery from COVID-19. The receptor was isolated from a human donor who had recovered from COVID-19.

The CDR3 is CASTPRGLGNQPQHF. The CDR3, as DNA: TGTGCCAGCACCCCCAGGGGGCTTGGCAATCAGCCCCAGCATTTT. The V call is TRBV27, the J call TRBJ1-5; 8 bases align to TRBD1. The CDR3 covers 15 residues. The J segment lost 2 bases and the V segment lost 7 bases, leaving 7 bases of the junction unmatched. The germline V gene encodes CDR1 MNHEY and CDR2 SMNVEV (reference sequence).